This T cell receptor (beta chain) was profiled in a study of T cells in Graves' hyperthyroidism and ophthalmopathy. The CDR3 sequence is 16 residues long. Trimming pared 7 bases from V and 6 bases from J, leaving 23 bases between. TCR beta CDR3 regions were amplified from RNA. Primed by the HTBI set, a first-round RT-PCR was run on the TCR CDR3. TCRdb used MiXCR to reprocess the multiplex PCR reads, holding one entry per CDR3 protein. The table shows 600,000 to 750,000 distinct CDR3 sequences, with approximately 15% occurring only once. This clonotype was counted many times. The sample taken for sequencing was blood. The receptor was derived from a man aged 45-60 years with Graves' hyperthyroidism. J is TRBJ2-3 and V is TRBV12-3 or TRBV12-4, with D uncertain. This chain's CDR3 is CASTSERNRYGDTQYF. DNA of the CDR3: TGTGCCAGCACCAGCGAGAGGAACCGCTACGGGGATACGCAGTATTTT.